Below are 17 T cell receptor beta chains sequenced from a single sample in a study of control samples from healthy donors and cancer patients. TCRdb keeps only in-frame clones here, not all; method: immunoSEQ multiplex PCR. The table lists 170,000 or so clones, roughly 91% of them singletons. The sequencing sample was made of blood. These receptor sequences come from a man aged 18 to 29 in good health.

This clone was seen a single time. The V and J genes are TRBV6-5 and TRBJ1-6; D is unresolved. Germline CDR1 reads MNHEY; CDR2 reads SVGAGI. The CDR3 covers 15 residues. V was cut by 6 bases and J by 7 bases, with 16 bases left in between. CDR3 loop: CASSRHGVSNSPLHF. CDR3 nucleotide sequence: TGTGCCAGCAGCAGACACGGGGTCTCGAATTCACCCCTCCACTTT.

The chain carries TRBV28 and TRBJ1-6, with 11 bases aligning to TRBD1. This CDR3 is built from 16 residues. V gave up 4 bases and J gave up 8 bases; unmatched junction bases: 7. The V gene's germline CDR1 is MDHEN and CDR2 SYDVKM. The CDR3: CASSSIGQGAHSPLHF. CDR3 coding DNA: TGTGCCAGCAGTTCGATAGGACAGGGGGCGCATTCACCCCTCCACTTT. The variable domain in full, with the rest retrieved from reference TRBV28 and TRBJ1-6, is DVKVTQSSRYLVKRTGEKVFLECVQDMDHENMFWYRQDPGLGLRLIYFSYDVKMKEKGDIPEGYSVSREKKERFSLILESASTNQTSMYLCASSSIGQGAHSPLHFGNGTRLTVT.

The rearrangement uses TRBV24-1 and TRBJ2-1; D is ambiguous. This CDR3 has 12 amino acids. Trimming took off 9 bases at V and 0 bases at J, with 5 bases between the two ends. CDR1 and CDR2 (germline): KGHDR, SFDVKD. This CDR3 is CATSGSYNEQFF. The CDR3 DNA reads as TGTGCCACCTCTGGCTCCTACAATGAGCAGTTCTTC.

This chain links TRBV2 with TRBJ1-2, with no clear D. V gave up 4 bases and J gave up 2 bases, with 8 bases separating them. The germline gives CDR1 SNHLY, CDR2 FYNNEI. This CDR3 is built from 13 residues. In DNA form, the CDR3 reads TGTGCCAGCAGTGGTTCCACAAACTATGGCTACACCTTC. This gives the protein CASSGSTNYGYTF.

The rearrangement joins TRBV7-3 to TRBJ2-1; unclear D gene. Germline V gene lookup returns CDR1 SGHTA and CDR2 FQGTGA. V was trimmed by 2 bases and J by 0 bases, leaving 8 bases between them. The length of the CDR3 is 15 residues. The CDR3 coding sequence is TGTGCCAGCAGCTTAGGGCCCGTCTCCTACAATGAGCAGTTCTTC. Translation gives CASSLGPVSYNEQFF. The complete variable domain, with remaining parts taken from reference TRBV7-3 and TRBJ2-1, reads GAGVSQTPSNKVTEKGKYVELRCDPISGHTALYWYRQSLGQGPEFLIYFQGTGAADDSGLPNDRFFAVRPEGSVSTLKIQRTERGDSAVYLCASSLGPVSYNEQFFGPGTRLTVL.

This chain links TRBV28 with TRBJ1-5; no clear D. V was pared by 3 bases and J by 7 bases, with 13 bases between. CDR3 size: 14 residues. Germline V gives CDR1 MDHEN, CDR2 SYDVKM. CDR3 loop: CASSFRSSLQPQHF. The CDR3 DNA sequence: TGTGCCAGCAGTTTCAGGTCGTCGCTACAGCCCCAGCATTTT. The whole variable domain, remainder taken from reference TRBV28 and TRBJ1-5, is DVKVTQSSRYLVKRTGEKVFLECVQDMDHENMFWYRQDPGLGLRLIYFSYDVKMKEKGDIPEGYSVSREKKERFSLILESASTNQTSMYLCASSFRSSLQPQHFGDGTRLSIL.

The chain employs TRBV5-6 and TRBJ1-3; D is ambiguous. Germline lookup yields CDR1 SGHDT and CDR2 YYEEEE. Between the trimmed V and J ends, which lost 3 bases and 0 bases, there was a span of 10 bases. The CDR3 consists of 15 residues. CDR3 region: CASSSRSGSGNTIYF. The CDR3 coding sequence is TGTGCCAGCAGCTCAAGGTCCGGCTCTGGAAACACCATATATTTT.

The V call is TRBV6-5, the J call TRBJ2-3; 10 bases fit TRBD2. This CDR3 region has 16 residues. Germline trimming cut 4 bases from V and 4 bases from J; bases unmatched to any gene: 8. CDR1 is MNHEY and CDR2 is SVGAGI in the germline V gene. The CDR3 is CASSSGSSGGADTQYF. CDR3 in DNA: TGTGCCAGCAGTTCAGGTAGCAGCGGGGGGGCAGATACGCAGTATTTT.

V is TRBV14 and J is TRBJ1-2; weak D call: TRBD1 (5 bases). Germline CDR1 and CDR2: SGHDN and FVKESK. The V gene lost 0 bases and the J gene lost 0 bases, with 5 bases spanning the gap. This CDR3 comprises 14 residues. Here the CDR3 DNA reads TGTGCCAGCAGCCAAGACAGGGCTAACTATGGCTACACCTTC. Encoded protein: CASSQDRANYGYTF.

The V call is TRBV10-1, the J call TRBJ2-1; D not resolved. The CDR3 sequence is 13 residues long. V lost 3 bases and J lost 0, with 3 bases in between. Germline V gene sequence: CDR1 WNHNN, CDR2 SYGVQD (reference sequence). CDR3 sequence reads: CASSDSSYNEQFF. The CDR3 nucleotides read TGCGCCAGCAGTGATAGCTCCTACAATGAGCAGTTCTTC.

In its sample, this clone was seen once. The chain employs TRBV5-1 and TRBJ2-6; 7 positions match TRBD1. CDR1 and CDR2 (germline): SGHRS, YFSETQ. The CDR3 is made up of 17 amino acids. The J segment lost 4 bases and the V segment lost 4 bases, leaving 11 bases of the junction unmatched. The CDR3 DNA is TGCGCCAGCAGCCCACGGACCCCGGGACAGGGGGCCAACGTCCTGACTTTC. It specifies CASSPRTPGQGANVLTF.

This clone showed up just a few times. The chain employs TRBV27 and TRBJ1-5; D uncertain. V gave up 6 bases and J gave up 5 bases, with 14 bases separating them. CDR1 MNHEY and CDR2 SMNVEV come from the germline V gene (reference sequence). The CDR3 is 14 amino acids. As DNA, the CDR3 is TGTGCCAGCAGCCCCGTCCAGACTTATCAGCCCCAGCATTTT. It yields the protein CASSPVQTYQPQHF.

The CDR3 reads CASSQSTRGASSYEQYF. The CDR3 nucleotides read TGTGCCAGCAGCCAATCGACAAGGGGGGCTAGCTCCTACGAGCAGTACTTC. The chain uses TRBV3-1 (or the pseudogene TRBV3-2) and TRBJ2-7; TRBD1 or TRBD2 may be the D gene (6 bases each). Per germline, CDR1 LGHDT and CDR2 YNNKEL (reference sequence). The length of the CDR3 is 17 residues. Deletions cut 2 bases from V and 0 bases from J, with 17 bases between.

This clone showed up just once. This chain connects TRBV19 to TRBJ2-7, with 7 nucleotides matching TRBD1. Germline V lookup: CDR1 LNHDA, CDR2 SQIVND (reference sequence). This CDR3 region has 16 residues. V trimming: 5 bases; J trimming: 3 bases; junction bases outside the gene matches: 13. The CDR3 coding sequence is TGTGCCAGTAGTGCCCCTCGACAGGGAAGGAGCTACGAGCAGTACTTC. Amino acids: CASSAPRQGRSYEQYF.

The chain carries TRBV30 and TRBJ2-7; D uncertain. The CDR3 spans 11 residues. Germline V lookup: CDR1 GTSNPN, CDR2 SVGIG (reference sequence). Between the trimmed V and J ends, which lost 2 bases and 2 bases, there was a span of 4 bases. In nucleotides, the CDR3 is TGTGCCTGGAGTTCTCCCTACGAGCAGTACTTC. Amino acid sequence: CAWSSPYEQYF.

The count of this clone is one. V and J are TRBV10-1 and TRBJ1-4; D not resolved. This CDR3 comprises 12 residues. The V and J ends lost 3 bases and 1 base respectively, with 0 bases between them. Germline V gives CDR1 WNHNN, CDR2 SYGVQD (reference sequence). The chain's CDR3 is CASSETNEKLFF. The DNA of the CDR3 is TGCGCCAGCAGTGAAACTAATGAAAAACTGTTTTTT.

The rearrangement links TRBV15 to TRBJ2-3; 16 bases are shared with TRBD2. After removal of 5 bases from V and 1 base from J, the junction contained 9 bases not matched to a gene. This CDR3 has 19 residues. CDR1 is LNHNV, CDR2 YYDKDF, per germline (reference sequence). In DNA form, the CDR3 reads TGTGCCACCAGCCGAGGGACTAGCGGGGGGGCCGTGGGCACAGATACGCAGTATTTT. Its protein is CATSRGTSGGAVGTDTQYF.